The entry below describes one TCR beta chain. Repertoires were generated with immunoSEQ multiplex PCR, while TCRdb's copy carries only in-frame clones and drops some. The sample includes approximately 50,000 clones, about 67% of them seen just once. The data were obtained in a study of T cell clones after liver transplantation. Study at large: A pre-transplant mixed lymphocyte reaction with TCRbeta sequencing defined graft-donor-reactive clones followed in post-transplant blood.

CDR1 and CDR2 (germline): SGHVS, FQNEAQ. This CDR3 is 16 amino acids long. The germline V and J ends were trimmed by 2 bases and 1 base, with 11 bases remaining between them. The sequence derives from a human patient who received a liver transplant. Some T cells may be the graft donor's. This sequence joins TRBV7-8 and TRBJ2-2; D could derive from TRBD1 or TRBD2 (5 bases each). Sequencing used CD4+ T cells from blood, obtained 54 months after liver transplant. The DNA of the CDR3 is TGTGCCAGCAGCTTATTGGGGACGGTGAACACCGGGGAGCTGTTTTTT. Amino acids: CASSLLGTVNTGELFF.